Listed here are 25 T cell receptor beta chains from one sample, sequenced in a study of shared clonotypes between healthy human individuals. The naive CD8 fraction comprised CD45RO-negative cells positively selected for CCR7 and excluded terminally differentiated effector memory CD45RA+ cells. Data came from immunoSEQ multiplex PCR; TCRdb stores just in-frame clones and leaves some out. The data contain about 2 million clones, over 85% of them seen just once; the ten biggest clones take up roughly 1%. Specimen: naive CD8+ T cells sorted from blood. The receptors here all came from a man aged 18-30 years in good health.

This chain connects TRBV7-6 to TRBJ2-1, with 10 bases identical to TRBD2. The V and J ends lost 0 bases and 3 bases, in that order; junction bases with no gene match: 2. The CDR3 runs to 16 residues. Germline CDR1 is SGHVS and CDR2 is FNYEAQ. CDR3 DNA: TGTGCCAGCAGCTTAGCCGGGACTAGCGTCTACAATGAGCAGTTCTTC. It translates to CASSLAGTSVYNEQFF.

The V gene is TRBV27, the J gene TRBJ1-5, with a possible D match to TRBD1 (5 bases). CDR1 MNHEY and CDR2 SMNVEV come from the germline V gene (reference sequence). The length of the CDR3 is 16 residues. The germline V and J ends were trimmed by 3 bases and 1 base, with 13 bases remaining between them. The CDR3: CASSFRFGGSNQPQHF. The CDR3 DNA sequence: TGTGCCAGCAGTTTTAGGTTCGGGGGGAGCAATCAGCCCCAGCATTTT.

CDR3 amino acids: CASSELAGGLTLLQETQYF. The CDR3 DNA reads TGTGCCAGCAGTGAATTGGCGGGGGGCCTTACTTTACTCCAAGAGACCCAGTACTTC. The chain has TRBV6-1 and TRBJ2-5, with 8 bases that match TRBD2. The CDR3 length is 19 residues. Germline CDR1 reads MNHNS; CDR2 reads SASEGT. V dropped 2 bases and J dropped 1; count of bases not matched to a gene: 15.

The rearrangement links TRBV13 to TRBJ1-6; D is perhaps TRBD1 (6 bases). Germline values: CDR1 PRHDT, CDR2 FYEKMQ (reference sequence). V was cut by 8 bases and J by 0 bases, with 14 bases left in between. This CDR3 region has 16 residues. CDR3 sequence (DNA): TGTGCCAGCGGGGAGGGGGGGAGCTCCTATAATTCACCCCTCCACTTT. This sequence encodes CASGEGGSSYNSPLHF.

The V gene is TRBV7-9, the J gene TRBJ1-1; possibly TRBD1 for D (5 bases). V was cut by 5 bases and J by 0 bases, with 7 bases left in between. From germline, CDR1 is SEHNR and CDR2 FQNEAQ (reference sequence). This CDR3 has 13 amino acids. This CDR3 reads CASSKTVNTEAFF. CDR3 DNA sequence: TGTGCCAGCAGCAAGACAGTGAACACTGAAGCTTTCTTT.

This chain links TRBV7-9 with TRBJ2-7; D unresolved. CDR1 and CDR2 (germline): SEHNR, FQNEAQ (reference sequence). CDR3 length: 11 residues. V shed 7 bases and J shed 6 bases, with 10 bases lying between them. The CDR3 sequence is CASTVGLEQYF. The CDR3 DNA reads TGTGCCAGCACCGTTGGGCTCGAGCAGTACTTC.

This chain joins TRBV11-3 and TRBJ2-5; a weak D match, TRBD1 (5 bases). V lost 4 bases and J 5 bases, leaving 11 bases between the germline ends. Germline CDR1 and CDR2: SGHNT and YENEEA. This CDR3 spans 13 amino acids. CDR3 DNA sequence: TGTGCCAGCAGCTCTGCGACAGAGGAGACCCAGTACTTC. Amino acid sequence: CASSSATEETQYF.

As for this clone: This specimen includes other DNA sequences encoding the same CDR3. The rearrangement joins TRBV27 to TRBJ2-3; 9 positions match TRBD2. The CDR3 loop spans 16 amino acids. Trimming cost V 1 base and J 1 base; bases outside gene matches: 3. Germline V gene lookup returns CDR1 MNHEY and CDR2 SMNVEV (reference sequence). CDR3 region: CASSLLASGGTDTQYF. Here the CDR3 DNA reads TGTGCCAGCAGTTTATTGGCTAGCGGGGGCACAGATACGCAGTATTTT.

V and J are TRBV18 and TRBJ2-2; TRBD1 matches at 7 bases. J gave up 5 bases and V 3 bases, and 6 bases lay outside the gene matches. This CDR3 spans 15 amino acids. Germline V gene data show CDR1 as KGHSH and CDR2 as LQKENI. The CDR3 protein is CASSPEDRETGELFF. The DNA of the CDR3 is TGTGCCAGCTCACCTGAAGACAGGGAGACCGGGGAGCTGTTTTTT.

V is TRBV6-5 and J is TRBJ1-5; no definite D call. Trimming took off 5 bases at V and 7 bases at J, with 9 bases between the two ends. The CDR3 consists of 12 residues. The germline V gene has CDR1 MNHEY and CDR2 SVGAGI. The DNA for the CDR3 is TGTGCCAGCAGTGACTATGGACAGCCCCAGCATTTT. Translating it yields CASSDYGQPQHF.

This clone was counted once. This rearrangement joins TRBV14 to TRBJ2-7; unclear D gene. The V end was cut by 4 bases, the J end by 1 base, with 11 bases between. The CDR3 sequence is 14 residues long. Looked up from germline, CDR1 is SGHDN and CDR2 is FVKESK. CDR3 amino acids: CASSPGWGSYEQYF. The DNA of the CDR3 is TGTGCCAGCAGCCCTGGATGGGGATCCTACGAGCAGTACTTC. The full variable domain, its missing parts supplied by reference TRBV14 and TRBJ2-7, is EAGVTQFPSHSVIEKGQTVTLRCDPISGHDNLYWYRRVMGKEIKFLLHFVKESKQDESGMPNNRFLAERTGGTYSTLKVQPAELEDSGVYFCASSPGWGSYEQYFGPGTRLTVT.

This chain connects TRBV7-3 to TRBJ1-5; 8 bases are shared with TRBD1. CDR3 length equals 15 residues. Per the germline V gene, CDR1 is SGHTA and CDR2 is FQGTGA. Trimming at V came to 2 bases and at J to 6 bases, leaving 6 bases not matched to a gene. The CDR3, as DNA: TGTGCCAGCAGCTTAGGCAGGGGGCAGACTCAGCCCCAGCATTTT. It specifies CASSLGRGQTQPQHF.

The chain links TRBV25-1 to TRBJ1-2; 7 nucleotides match TRBD1. The CDR3 has 13 amino acids. Per germline, CDR1 MGHDK and CDR2 SYGVNS. V lost 8 bases, J lost 4 bases, and 7 bases stayed unmatched. CDR3 sequence (DNA): TGTGCCAGCCGACTAGGGGGCGGCTATGGCTACACCTTC. The encoded protein is CASRLGGGYGYTF.

The chain uses TRBV11-2 and TRBJ2-7; TRBD1 matches 9 bases. CDR3 length equals 15 residues. The ends lost 3 bases at V and 4 bases at J; junction bases unmatched: 7. Germline CDR1 and CDR2: SGHAT and FQNNGV. CDR3 region: CASSFPTGGRYEQYF. The CDR3 region has the DNA TGTGCCAGCAGCTTCCCGACAGGGGGGAGATACGAGCAGTACTTC.

The rearrangement links TRBV9 to TRBJ2-3; 10 positions agree with TRBD2. The CDR3 covers 16 residues. The V segment lost 0 bases and the J segment 2 bases; nucleotides outside the gene matches: 3. Germline V gene sequence: CDR1 SGDLS, CDR2 YYNGEE. The CDR3 region has the DNA TGTGCCAGCAGCGTAGAAACTAGCGGGATCACAGATACGCAGTATTTT. It codes for CASSVETSGITDTQYF.

The chain joins TRBV9 to TRBJ1-1; D is ambiguous. Per germline, CDR1 SGDLS and CDR2 YYNGEE. Trimming removed 3 bases from V and 0 bases from J, with 15 bases in between. CDR3 length equals 16 residues. The CDR3 loop reads CASSERDPTMNTEAFF. For the CDR3, the DNA is TGTGCCAGCAGCGAGAGAGACCCTACTATGAACACTGAAGCTTTCTTT.

The chain links TRBV27 to TRBJ2-7; 9 nucleotides line up with TRBD1. Germline V gene data show CDR1 as MNHEY and CDR2 as SMNVEV (reference sequence). Trimming at V came to 3 bases and at J to 6 bases, leaving 15 bases not matched to a gene. The CDR3 covers 17 residues. CDR3 bases: TGTGCCAGCAGTTTTCTCTACACCGGGACAGGGATGGGCGAGCAGTACTTC. This sequence encodes CASSFLYTGTGMGEQYF.

This chain uses TRBV7-9 with TRBJ1-2; D gene uncertain. Trimming shortened V by 5 bases and J by 0 bases, and 10 bases separated the two germline ends. Per the germline V gene, CDR1 is SEHNR and CDR2 is FQNEAQ (reference sequence). The CDR3 has 14 amino acids. CDR3 sequence: CASSTVKTNYGYTF. The CDR3, as DNA: TGTGCCAGCAGCACCGTTAAAACTAACTATGGCTACACCTTC.

CDR3 bases: TGTGCCAGCAGTTCGACAGGGGAGCCAGGAGAGACCCAGTACTTC. Translation: CASSSTGEPGETQYF. This rearrangement joins TRBV28 to TRBJ2-5; the match to TRBD1 covers 8 bases. V shed 4 bases and J 4 bases; nucleotides not matched to a gene: 8. The germline V gene has CDR1 MDHEN and CDR2 SYDVKM. This CDR3 is 15 amino acids long.

On this clone: Other DNA sequences in this specimen translate into the identical CDR3. This sequence joins TRBV27 and TRBJ2-7, with 9 bases lining up with TRBD1. The CDR3 loop spans 14 amino acids. With 4 bases clipped from V and 2 bases from J, the junction kept 3 bases outside the gene matches. Germline-derived CDR1 and CDR2 are MNHEY and SMNVEV (reference sequence). The CDR3 sequence is CASSYRQGAYEQYF. In DNA, the CDR3 is TGTGCCAGCAGTTACCGACAGGGGGCCTACGAGCAGTACTTC.

The chain carries TRBV6-1 and TRBJ1-2; D gene ambiguous. The CDR3 is 14 amino acids. In germline, CDR1 is MNHNS, CDR2 SASEGT. With 3 bases removed from V and 0 bases from J, the gap between germline ends came to 8 bases. CDR3 loop: CASSDRVSNYGYTF. For the CDR3, the DNA is TGTGCCAGCAGTGACCGGGTGTCTAACTATGGCTACACCTTC.

The V call is TRBV30, the J call TRBJ2-7, with 8 bases identical to TRBD1. Per the germline V gene, CDR1 is GTSNPN and CDR2 is SVGIG (reference sequence). V lost 2 bases and J lost 7; bases outside the gene matches: 7. The length of the CDR3 is 13 residues. The CDR3 nucleotides are TGTGCCTGGAGTTCCGGGACAGGCCAAGAGCAGTACTTC. Translating it yields CAWSSGTGQEQYF. Variable domain in full (rest from reference TRBV30 and TRBJ2-7): SQTIHQWPATLVQPVGSPLSLECTVEGTSNPNLYWYRQAAGRGLQLLFYSVGIGQISSEVPQNLSASRPQDRQFILSSKKLLLSDSGFYLCAWSSGTGQEQYFGPGTRLTVT.

This clone has only one observation. The chain links TRBV19 to TRBJ2-1; D gene uncertain. CDR3 length: 11 residues. V lost 3 bases, J lost 8 bases, and 5 bases lay in between. Germline V lookup: CDR1 LNHDA, CDR2 SQIVND (reference sequence). The CDR3 sequence: CASSMQHEQFF. The CDR3, as DNA: TGTGCCAGTAGTATGCAGCATGAGCAGTTCTTC.

Worth noting for this clone: Other DNA sequences in this specimen translate into the identical CDR3. The V gene is TRBV19, the J gene TRBJ2-3; D is unclear. The ends were cut back, 0 bases at V and 6 bases at J, with 7 bases in the middle. CDR3 length: 13 residues. The germline gives CDR1 LNHDA, CDR2 SQIVND (reference sequence). CDR3 nucleotide sequence: TGTGCCAGTAGTATAGATCTGGAGGATACGCAGTATTTT. Its translation: CASSIDLEDTQYF.

V and J are TRBV30 and TRBJ1-1; the D is unclear. Between the trimmed V and J ends, which lost 5 bases and 8 bases, there was a span of 12 bases. CDR3 length: 11 residues. Germline CDR1 and CDR2: GTSNPN and SVGIG (reference sequence). CDR3 DNA: TGTGCCTGGGAAAATTCAGAGGAAGCTTTCTTT. This sequence encodes CAWENSEEAFF.